The next 8 T cell receptor beta chains were all read from a single sample in a study of CD8+ T cells in alopecia areata. Extraction and reverse transcription of RNA yielded cDNA as the sequencing template. Profiling relied on immunoSEQ multiplex PCR, and the TCRdb table lists in-frame clones only, not all of them. The sample consists of about 210,000 clones, roughly 64% of them appearing once. Treatment defined: oral pan-JAK inhibitor, 5-10 mg twice daily. The sequencing used CD4+ T cells sorted from blood, collected at week 4, from a patient treated with tofacitinib. These receptor sequences come from a human donor with alopecia areata.

The CDR3 is CASSQRVDQETQYF. The CDR3 DNA follows: TGTGCCAGCAGCCAGAGGGTAGATCAAGAGACCCAGTACTTC. J is TRBJ2-5 and V is TRBV4-2; maybe TRBD2 (5 bases). Trimming removed 3 bases from V and 2 bases from J, with 10 bases in between. Germline assignment: CDR1 LGHNA and CDR2 YNFKEQ. CDR3 length equals 14 residues.

As regards this clone: The same CDR3 arises from other DNA sequences in this sample as well. The chain is built from TRBV30 and TRBJ2-3, with no clear D. Germline lookup yields CDR1 GTSNPN and CDR2 SVGIG (reference sequence). Trimming pared 0 bases from V and 3 bases from J, leaving 1 base between. The length of the CDR3 is 11 residues. CDR3 sequence reads: CAWSVTDTQYF. The DNA of the CDR3 is TGTGCCTGGAGTGTGACAGATACGCAGTATTTT.

The chain uses TRBV6-5 and TRBJ1-5; 7 nucleotides align to TRBD1. The CDR3 is 15 residues long. The V and J ends lost 5 bases and 5 bases, in that order; junction bases with no gene match: 9. The germline V gene encodes CDR1 MNHEY and CDR2 SVGAGI. CDR3 in DNA: TGTGCCAGCAGTCCGACAGGGTCAAGTCATCAGCCCCAGCATTTT. The encoded protein is CASSPTGSSHQPQHF.

The chain uses TRBV5-4 and TRBJ2-2; no reliable D call. This CDR3 is 14 amino acids long. Per the germline V gene, CDR1 is SGHNT and CDR2 is YYREEE (reference sequence). With 4 bases removed from V and 0 bases from J, the gap between germline ends came to 7 bases. This CDR3 is CASSTTSNTGELFF. Here the CDR3 DNA reads TGTGCCAGCAGCACGACATCGAACACCGGGGAGCTGTTTTTT.

This clone was seen a single time. The chain is built from TRBV5-6 and TRBJ1-2, with D perhaps matching TRBD1 (6 bases). CDR3 length equals 16 residues. Per germline, CDR1 SGHDT and CDR2 YYEEEE. V was cut by 0 bases and J by 0 bases, with 12 bases left in between. The CDR3 protein is CASSLGQVITNYGYTF. CDR3 DNA: TGTGCCAGCAGCTTGGGACAGGTGATCACTAACTATGGCTACACCTTC.

The V gene is TRBV11-2, the J gene TRBJ2-7; TRBD1 matches 9 bases. After removal of 3 bases from V and 3 bases from J, the junction contained 3 bases not matched to a gene. The CDR3 is made up of 14 amino acids. Per germline, CDR1 SGHAT and CDR2 FQNNGV. CDR3 protein: CASSLTGGLYEQYF. For the CDR3, the DNA is TGTGCCAGCAGCTTGACAGGGGGGCTCTACGAGCAGTACTTC.

This clone was seen a single time. The chain recombines TRBV2 with TRBJ1-1; no clear D gene. Germline CDR1 reads SNHLY; CDR2 reads FYNNEI. The CDR3 covers 14 residues. V shed 1 base and J shed 5 bases, with 11 bases lying between them. Here the CDR3 reads CASSEVPGRTEAFF. CDR3 DNA sequence: TGTGCCAGCAGTGAAGTCCCCGGTCGGACTGAAGCTTTCTTT.

The rearrangement links TRBV10-3 to TRBJ1-5; D call uncertain. Germline V gene lookup returns CDR1 ENHRY and CDR2 SYGVKD. Trimming cost V 3 bases and J 6 bases, with 12 bases left between them. This CDR3 region has 14 residues. The CDR3, as DNA: TGTGCCATCAGTGAAGGAAAGGCCGGTCAGCCCCAGCATTTT. Translation: CAISEGKAGQPQHF.